The entry that follows covers one T cell receptor (beta chain) sequence. What this receptor recognizes is not known. It has no much larger one-base neighbor in the sample; base qualities were not kept. The CDR3 holds 14 amino acids from the cysteine to the phenylalanine. The only DNA kept is the CDR3, 42 bases in frame from the first base. Deletion took 2 bases off V and 6 bases off J, with a span of 12 bases between the germline ends. Reading the germline V gene (reference sequence) gives CDR1 SGHNT and CDR2 YYREEE. This sample stems from a study of cytomegalovirus exposure and HLA in healthy donors (TCRdb year 2017). At the level of the whole study: An earlier analysis of approximately 590 of the donors reported approximately 270 Gb of sequence data and approximately 110 million unique TCR beta sequences from 150 million to 200 million T cells. About 280 gigabases of sequencing data and 70 million to 100 million unique TCR sequences made up an early release that covered approximately 700 HLA-typed donors. Of the 350 to 400 genotyped donors, around 81% fell in the genetic ancestry cluster associated with self-reported Caucasian donors. The study aimed to test whether cataloging public T cell receptors could reveal signatures of past pathogen exposure. The study profiled the T cell repertoires of some 610 subjects by immunosequencing and related them to cytomegalovirus serostatus. Along with the roughly 610-subject first cohort, a separate validation cohort of some 130 different subjects was used. To predict cytomegalovirus infection status, the study combined high-throughput TCR immunosequencing, statistical association of individual TCRs with disease status, and machine learning. In a later analysis, previously published TCR beta repertoires from 500 to 750 donors were re-analyzed and high-resolution HLA genotyping was added so that TCR occurrence patterns could be studied. Rather than drawing on any new phenotypic data, the later analysis identified candidate immune exposures from TCR beta sequences and the way those sequences occurred across donors. To decide whether each TCR beta V gene segment behaved as functional or pseudogenic, an earlier analysis of approximately 600 of the donors relied on high-throughput TCR beta sequencing. Alongside the repertoire data, information on donor age, sex, ethnicity and CMV serostatus was compiled. In a later genetic analysis, genome-wide SNP genotypes for about three fifths of the 666 donors were used, and that subset was treated as a discovery cohort. All discovery cohort repertoires had been generated using a single sequencing platform. Both class I and class II loci were covered by HLA typing, at four-digit resolution. Typing coverage varied by locus: about 629-630 donors for A, B, C, DRB1 and DQB1; approximately 500 for DQA1; 600 to 610 for DPA1; some 470 for DPB1. Several DR-DQ haplotypes were handled as single units for association and clustering because linkage in the cohort was strong. Across 398 genotyped donors of the cohort, an average of approximately 220,000 unique TCR beta nucleotide sequences per donor were sequenced, and roughly 17% of those sequences were non-productive. What the work shows at the level of the full study, not this receptor alone: The sequencing pipeline was judged likely to have produced a cluster of highly shared sequence variants as a technical artifact. An association between a missense DCLRE1C variant and V-gene and J-gene trimming of TCR beta chains was found in a later genetic analysis and replicated in an independent cohort. The only immune exposure information available for the cohort was CMV serostatus. A further reported finding was that TCR beta sequences accurately predicted the HLA-A and HLA-B alleles for most subjects in the first cohort. Sequencing depth was assumed to be roughly uniform across donors in the presence/absence analyses, though that assumption may not hold. In a later analysis, 16,951 TCR beta sequences were associated with specific HLA alleles at a false discovery rate of 0.05. HLA typing was unavailable for some donors at each locus, so association tests used only the typed subset. In this cohort, only TCR beta chains were sequenced, and detectable features were limited by the absence of alpha or paired-chain data. The classifier was reported to diagnose cytomegalovirus status with high specificity and sensitivity in both the original and validation cohorts. Assigning TCR associations to individual alleles was difficult when HLA alleles, especially DR and DQ, strongly co-occurred. Some IMGT-functional V segments, including TRBV6-2 and TRBV6-3, could not be distinguished by the 87-base-pair reads and were therefore excluded. Compared with equally common non-associated chains, HLA-associated TCR beta chains in a later analysis were more clonally expanded and had lower generation probabilities. The authors suggested that the approach could potentially be generalized to other disease states and immunological phenotypes. Most CMV-associated TCR beta chains appeared to be HLA-restricted in a later analysis, and the HLA associations seemed to be driven largely by CMV exposure. Linkage disequilibrium might explain the correlated functional status among segregating V segments, but an unknown experimental factor could not be excluded. A few of the identified cytomegalovirus-associated TCR beta chains were confirmed in vitro to be specific for cytomegalovirus antigens. Across donors, most TCR sequences were observed very rarely, whereas some public TCRs were present in many individuals. In a later analysis, TCR association rates were found to vary across HLA loci, with the most associated TCRs seen for DRB1 alleles and the fewest for HLA-C alleles. A total of 164 TCR beta chains were listed by the study as associated with cytomegalovirus. According to a later analysis, parvovirus B19, influenza, CMV and Epstein-Barr virus appeared linked to several top co-occurrence clusters. In an earlier analysis of 587 of the donors, most TCR beta V segments appeared in productive rearrangements about 87% or about 30% of the time, broadly matching IMGT annotations. A later genetic analysis reported fewer N-insertions in productive TCRs among donors in an Asian-associated ancestry cluster than the roughly 650-donor mean. Over 15 rarely observed V segments, including chromosome 9 orphons, were excluded from the earlier analysis of almost 600 of the donors because counts were too low.

The cohort consisted of 600 or so healthy bone marrow donors. At the time of sampling, every cohort member was nominally healthy, though immune exposures that went unrecorded were likely present. The donor tested CMV seronegative and was one of the 352 seronegative cohort members. A peripheral blood sample was collected from each donor, and TCR beta sequencing was performed on peripheral blood mononuclear cells. The Qiagen DNeasy Blood Extraction Kit was used to extract genomic DNA from the blood cell samples. The library was made by the immunoSEQ multiplex PCR assay. The multiplex PCR relied on a mix of 60 forward primers for TCR Vbeta segments and 13 reverse primers for TCR Jbeta segments. Amplification of the CDR3 region of rearranged TCR beta genes was performed with a multiplex PCR assay on genomic DNA. Amplified TCR beta libraries were sequenced as 87-base-pair reads on the Illumina HiSeq System. In the source study's methods: In a later analysis, some 80 million unique TCR beta chains were counted across the roughly 670 repertoires, and roughly 11 million of these chains were shared by at least two donors. Raw reads were error-corrected and collapsed into unique sequences with a nearest-neighbor algorithm that merged closely related sequences to remove PCR and sequencing errors. To assign V, D and J gene segments, CDR3 sequences were aligned to IMGT reference sequences. For a sequence to be retained, a match of at least six nucleotides to both a V gene segment and a J gene segment was required. Rearrangements were classified as productive when the CDR3 lacked stop codons and remained in frame with V and J, and all other rearrangements were classified as non-productive. Following IMGT convention, CDR3 was defined as the stretch from the second conserved V-encoded cysteine up to the conserved J-encoded phenylalanine. The earlier analysis of approximately 590 of the donors excluded any sequence lacking an unambiguous match to a single V gene segment. In an earlier analysis of more than 500 of the donors, a V segment was called functional when productive rearrangements were above 56.7%, and segregating when the standard deviation between donors exceeded 5%. A statistical classification framework was developed to diagnose cytomegalovirus status using the catalog of TCR beta chain sequences. In a later analysis, V and J genes were assigned by comparing TCR nucleotide sequences against IMGT/GENE-DB human TR gene sequences. In a later analysis, CDR3 sequences and most-parsimonious VDJ recombination scenarios were assigned using the TCRdist pipeline. A later analysis defined each TCR beta chain by its CDR3 amino acid sequence plus V-gene family, and excluded reads lacking a unique V-gene family. In a later analysis, fewer than 650 highly shared, low-generation-probability nucleotide sequences were removed to address suspected cross-contamination and a sequencing artifact. In a later analysis, a clonal expansion index was calculated for each public chain from normalized within-repertoire ranks of inferred template counts. A later analysis computed generation probabilities with a VDJ recombination model fitted to out-of-frame rearrangements, and checked the results against IGoR. Hypergeometric tests were used in a later analysis to score TCR-TCR, TCR-HLA and TCR-CMV co-occurrence, with a repertoire-size bias correction applied to the TCR pairs. To estimate false discovery rates, a later analysis permuted the HLA or CMV assignments 20 times. In a later analysis, co-occurring TCRs were grouped using DBSCAN, and TCRdist sequence similarity was added for clustering within HLA-allele-positive subsets. For co-occurrence clustering, repertoires with fewer than 30,000 or more than 120,000 public chains were excluded, along with 4 to 6 repertoires with anomalous nucleotide sharing. Held by TCRdb, this immuneACCESS table contains in-frame sequences only and omits some clones. Under half of the omission traces to an unresolved V gene where checked; the cause of the rest is unknown. Clone size and V and J calls were adopted from that table, with D and trimming inferred from the DNA. For this sample there are around 190,000 clones; approximately 90% appear just once. The top ten hold less than 1.3% of the sample.

The receptor was isolated from a boy aged 2 to 9 in good health and CMV-seronegative. The material sequenced was PBMCs. Recombination joined TRBV5-4 with TRBJ1-3, and TRBD1 may be the D gene, going by 5 matching bases. The CDR3: CASSFPGAPNTIYF. At the DNA level, the sequence is TGTGCCAGCAGCTTCCCTGGGGCGCCAAACACCATATATTTT.